A selection of T cell receptor beta chains follows, all from one sample in a study of blood T cell repertoires in COVID-19. TCRdb's copy holds only in-frame clones and misses some; the assay was immunoSEQ multiplex PCR. This sample carries some 87,000 clones, about three quarters of them seen once, and the ten largest clones take roughly 8.2%. Sequenced: peripheral blood. These receptors all come from a man in his forties or fifties who had recovered from COVID-19. Each CDR3 is given with its conserved first and last residue. A D gene is named only where the DNA matches it firmly. Some rows mark clone size as missing; the rest say once, few, many or name a class of expanded clone.

12,NA,TRBJ2-6,TRBV18,NA,CASSKQFSVLTF,TGTGCCAGCTCAAAACAGTTTAGCGTCCTGACTTTC
13,NA,TRBJ1-1,TRBV10-3,NA,CAISEVADTEAFF,TGTGCCATCAGTGAGGTCGCAGACACTGAAGCTTTCTTT
12,NA,TRBJ1-2,TRBV3-1/TRBV3-2,NA,CASSLRTVDYTF,TGTGCCAGCAGCCTGAGGACAGTCGACTACACCTTC
13,NA,TRBJ1-4,TRBV19,NA,CASSQGLREKLFF,TGTGCCAGTAGTCAGGGGCTGAGGGAAAAACTGTTTTTT
14,few,TRBJ2-7,TRBV11-3,TRBD2,CASSRGGAQYEQYF,TGTGCCAGCAGCCGGGGGGGAGCCCAATACGAGCAGTACTTC
15,NA,TRBJ2-2,TRBV4-1,TRBD2,CASSQDTSGPGELFF,TGCGCCAGCAGCCAAGATACTAGCGGTCCCGGGGAGCTGTTTTTT
12,NA,TRBJ2-5,TRBV6-6,NA,CASKGGAETQYF,TGTGCCAGCAAAGGAGGGGCAGAGACCCAGTACTTC
14,NA,TRBJ2-7,TRBV5-1,NA,CASSLASGTNEQYF,TGCGCCAGCAGCTTGGCGTCCGGGACAAACGAGCAGTACTTC
17,few,TRBJ2-5,TRBV28,TRBD2,CASSLGLREVPQETQYF,TGTGCCAGCAGTTTAGGGTTACGGGAGGTCCCTCAAGAGACCCAGTACTTC
14,NA,TRBJ2-5,TRBV6-5,NA,CASSQAGQKETQYF,TGTGCCAGCAGTCAGGCGGGACAGAAAGAGACCCAGTACTTC
16,NA,TRBJ2-2,TRBV10-3,TRBD1,CAISESRTGDTGELFF,TGTGCCATCAGTGAGTCTCGGACAGGGGACACCGGGGAGCTGTTTTTT
11,NA,TRBJ2-7,TRBV13,NA,CASSQTSEQYF,TGTGCCAGCAGCCAAACATCCGAGCAGTACTTC
14,many,TRBJ2-1,TRBV7-8,NA,CASSLAGASNEQFF,TGTGCCAGCAGCTTAGCGGGGGCCTCCAATGAGCAGTTCTTC
15,many,TRBJ1-2,TRBV6-5,TRBD1,CASSYTGGQNYGYTF,TGTGCCAGCAGTTATACAGGGGGCCAGAACTATGGCTACACCTTC
14,few,TRBJ2-1,TRBV10-3,NA,CAISPQVGRSEQFF,TGTGCCATCAGTCCCCAGGTGGGGAGATCGGAGCAGTTCTTC
15,NA,TRBJ2-7,TRBV4-3,NA,CASSQEDREGYEQYF,TGCGCCAGCAGCCAAGAGGACAGAGAGGGCTACGAGCAGTACTTC
16,NA,TRBJ2-3,TRBV5-1,TRBD2,CASSASLAGVTDTQYF,TGCGCCAGCAGCGCCAGCCTAGCGGGGGTCACAGATACGCAGTATTTT
17,NA,TRBJ1-5,TRBV10-3,NA,CAISESESSRGNQPQHF,TGTGCCATCAGTGAGTCTGAGTCCTCCCGGGGTAATCAGCCCCAGCATTTT
15,NA,TRBJ1-3,TRBV10-3,NA,CAIHGQGLAGNTIYF,TGTGCCATCCATGGCCAGGGTCTGGCTGGAAACACCATATATTTT
14,NA,TRBJ1-5,TRBV21-1,NA,CASTRTGGFQPQHF,TGTGCCAGCACCCGGACAGGGGGCTTTCAGCCCCAGCATTTT
15,NA,TRBJ2-2,TRBV18,TRBD1,CASSPGQGNTGELFF,TGTGCCAGCTCACCGGGACAGGGGAACACCGGGGAGCTGTTTTTT
14,NA,TRBJ1-5,TRBV20-1,NA,CSASLDRGNQPQHF,TGCAGTGCTAGTTTGGACAGAGGCAATCAGCCCCAGCATTTT
15,NA,TRBJ1-6,TRBV20-1,NA,CSASLAGAVNSPLHF,TGCAGTGCTAGTCTCGCGGGAGCTGTGAATTCACCCCTCCACTTT
14,few,TRBJ2-1,TRBV10-3,TRBD2,CAISQLAGEGFGFF,TGTGCCATCAGTCAGCTAGCGGGAGAGGGTTTCGGGTTCTTC
14,NA,TRBJ2-5,TRBV28,NA,CASKAGGNWETQYF,TGTGCCAGCAAGGCAGGGGGGAACTGGGAGACCCAGTACTTC
14,once,TRBJ2-7,TRBV4-2,TRBD1,CASSRDRVPPEQYF,TGTGCCAGCAGCCGGGACAGGGTGCCTCCCGAGCAGTACTTC
15,NA,TRBJ2-5,TRBV6-2/TRBV6-3,NA,CASSYFGRDQETQYF,TGTGCCAGCAGTTATTTTGGCAGGGATCAAGAGACCCAGTACTTC
14,NA,TRBJ2-1,TRBV5-1,NA,CASSLDRNYNEQFF,TGCGCCAGCAGCTTAGACAGAAACTACAATGAGCAGTTCTTC
14,NA,TRBJ1-2,TRBV5-5,NA,CASSWDTRNYGYTF,TGTGCCAGCAGCTGGGACACGCGAAACTATGGCTACACCTTC
17,NA,TRBJ2-2,TRBV23-1,NA,CASSQSLYGDYTGELFF,TGCGCCAGCAGTCAATCTCTTTACGGGGACTACACCGGGGAGCTGTTTTTT
16,NA,TRBJ2-3,TRBV7-9,TRBD2,CASSLFLAGGTDTQYF,TGTGCCAGCAGCTTATTCCTAGCGGGGGGAACAGATACGCAGTATTTT
13,NA,TRBJ2-2,TRBV10-3,TRBD2,CAISSGIYGELFF,TGTGCCATCAGCAGCGGGATTTACGGGGAGCTGTTTTTT
13,once,TRBJ1-1,TRBV28,NA,CASRGGANTEAFF,TGTGCCAGCCGGGGAGGAGCGAACACTGAAGCTTTCTTT
14,NA,TRBJ1-3,TRBV10-1,NA,CASKDLTSGNTIYF,TGCGCCAGCAAGGACTTAACCTCTGGAAACACCATATATTTT
15,NA,TRBJ2-3,TRBV4-3,TRBD1,CASSQENRGSDTQYF,TGCGCCAGCAGCCAAGAAAACAGGGGCTCAGATACGCAGTATTTT
14,NA,TRBJ2-7,TRBV14,NA,CASSPRAGLYEQYF,TGTGCCAGCAGCCCCCGGGCAGGACTTTACGAGCAGTACTTC
12,NA,TRBJ1-2,TRBV7-9,NA,CASSQGNYGYTF,TGTGCCAGCAGTCAGGGTAACTATGGCTACACCTTC
15,NA,TRBJ2-7,TRBV18,NA,CASSPGQGNSYEQYF,TGTGCCAGCTCACCTGGCCAGGGGAACTCCTACGAGCAGTACTTC
15,NA,TRBJ2-3,TRBV5-1,NA,CASSFSGDVTDTQYF,TGCGCCAGCAGCTTTTCAGGGGACGTGACAGATACGCAGTATTTT
13,NA,TRBJ1-1,TRBV19,NA,CASSITPRQRAFF,TGTGCCAGTAGTATTACTCCGCGACAGAGGGCTTTCTTT
15,medium-sized,TRBJ1-5,TRBV18,TRBD1,CASSPDRGGNQPQHF,TGTGCCAGCTCACCAGACAGGGGAGGAAATCAGCCCCAGCATTTT
14,few,TRBJ2-7,TRBV29-1,TRBD1,CSALTGERVYEQYF,TGCAGCGCCTTGACAGGGGAAAGAGTTTACGAGCAGTACTTC
14,NA,TRBJ2-2,TRBV10-3,NA,CAILGQLNTGELFF,TGTGCCATCCTCGGACAGTTGAACACCGGGGAGCTGTTTTTT
13,NA,TRBJ2-2,TRBV7-7,TRBD1,CAGWDRVTGELFF,TGTGCTGGATGGGACAGGGTCACCGGGGAGCTGTTTTTT
13,NA,TRBJ1-5,TRBV11-2,NA,CASSLSGFQPQHF,TGTGCCAGCAGCTTATCAGGGTTTCAGCCCCAGCATTTT